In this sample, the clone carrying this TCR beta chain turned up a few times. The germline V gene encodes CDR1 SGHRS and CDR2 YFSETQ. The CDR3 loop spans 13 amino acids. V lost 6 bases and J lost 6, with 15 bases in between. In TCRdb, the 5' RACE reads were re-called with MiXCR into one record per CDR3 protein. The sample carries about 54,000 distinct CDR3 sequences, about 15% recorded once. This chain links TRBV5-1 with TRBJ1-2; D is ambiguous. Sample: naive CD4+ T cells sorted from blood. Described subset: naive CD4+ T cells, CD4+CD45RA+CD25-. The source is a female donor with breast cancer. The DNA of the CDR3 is TGCGCCAGCAATAATTACCCCGAGGATGGCTACACCTTC. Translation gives CASNNYPEDGYTF. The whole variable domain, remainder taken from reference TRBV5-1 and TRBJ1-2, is KAGVTQTPRYLIKTRGQQVTLSCSPISGHRSVSWYQQTPGQGLQFLFEYFSETQRNKGNFPGRFSGRQFSNSRSEMNVSTLELGDSALYLCASNNYPEDGYTFGSGTRLTVV.